The sequence of this T cell receptor beta chain was determined in a study of blood T cell repertoires in COVID-19. Study-level information: Specimens from acute and convalescent COVID-19 originated in the United States, Italy and Spain.

The trim removed 8 bases at V and 7 bases at J, leaving 23 bases unmatched. Germline V lookup: CDR1 GTSNPN, CDR2 SVGIG (reference sequence). This CDR3 comprises 17 residues. Original processing notes: Estimates of nucleated cell counts were drawn from the amplification of reference gene primers. Some clones are missing from TCRdb's copy, which holds only in-frame ones; the method was immunoSEQ multiplex PCR. Clone size and the V and J calls come from that table; the DNA yielded D and trimming. The sample records under 250,000 clones, around four fifths being singletons. This receptor was obtained from a woman aged 65 to 85 with active or convalescent COVID-19. The sequencing input was peripheral blood. The chain couples TRBV30 to TRBJ1-1, with 9 bases identical to TRBD1. CDR3 DNA: TGTGCCGGTTTCCGGGACAGGGAGTTAAAAGCGTATGGTGAAGCTTTCTTT. Amino acid sequence: CAGFRDRELKAYGEAFF.